This TCR beta chain was sequenced for a study of persistence of HIV-infected CD4 T cells (dated by TCRdb to 2020 to 2022). Broadly, across the study: CMV- and HIV-1 Gag-responding CD4+ T cells were isolated from ART-treated individuals so that antigen-driven clonal expansion of HIV-1-infected cells could be examined. Peripheral blood samples of up to roughly 200 mL were obtained at multiple time points, with the exception of two participants, for whom leukapheresis was performed at a single time point. TCRbeta sequencing assessed the clonality of all cells in each sorted population, while proviral sequencing assessed the clonality of infected cells. Participants had been on suppressive ART for a median of roughly eight years. The TCR cluster analysis across participants included roughly 8 participants for CMV and 6 or 7 participants for Gag. Overall study results and their limits: Significantly lower TCRbeta richness was observed in CMV- and Gag-responding cells than in anti-CD3/anti-CD28-responding cells, and higher oligoclonality was observed in CMV-responding cells than in CD3/CD28-stimulated and Gag-responding cells. Because the TCR analyses were done in bulk, restricting them to just the rare CMV-responding cells that actually carried HIV-1 proviruses was not possible. The study involved few individuals and tested only a limited range of antigens. A correlation was observed between TCR oligoclonality and proviral oligoclonality within the same sorted populations. Antigen-responding cells were enriched for degenerate expanded CDR3beta sequences, which suggests convergent selection of CD4+ responses to CMV and Gag.

Comments on this clone: Its antigen specificity is not known. No clone much larger than this one lies a single base away; base qualities are absent.

The sample's treatment or condition label, in plain terms: suppressive antiretroviral therapy. Lysates of CMV-infected fibroblasts were used at about 10 ug/mL for cell stimulation. Nonresponding CD40L-negative CD69-negative CD45RO-high memory CD4+ T cells were sorted as memory populations depleted of antigen-responding cells. Participants were HIV-1-infected adults who started suppressive ART during chronic infection. For at least 4 years, the participants' plasma HIV-1 RNA had been undetectable, below 50 copies/mL. To be included, a participant needed positive CMV serology and a CD4+ T cell count above 400 cells/uL. Before stimulation, PBMCs were isolated using density centrifugation and depleted of CD8+ T cells. Stimulation of CD8-depleted PBMCs was carried out for around 19 hours with anti-CD28/CD49d costimulation, CD40-blocking antibody and enfuvirtide, to prevent new infections. Cell sorting was performed on a Beckman Coulter MoFlo Legacy or XDP sorter, and dead cells were excluded with propidium iodide. The QIAamp DNA Mini Kit was used for genomic DNA extraction from samples above one million cells, and the Quick-DNA Microprep Kit was used otherwise.

The immunoSEQ hsTCRB assay version 4 in survey mode was used to sequence TCRbeta repertoires from genomic DNA. For TCRbeta sequencing, genomic DNA was diluted to about 9.5 ng/uL, and up to 1 ug was used per sample. On the study's bioinformatics: Analysis of the TCRbeta data was done in ImmunoSeq Analyzer 3.0, and diversity was computed on productive nucleotide rearrangements. The improved Chao index was used to estimate lower-bound TCR diversity, and the Gini coefficient was used to estimate clonality using the Immunarch R package. Different nucleotide rearrangements encoding the same CDR3beta amino acid sequence were counted as distinct clonotypes. Differential abundance analysis identified TCRbeta sequences significantly enriched in antigen-responding cells relative to anti-CD3/anti-CD28-activated cells. GLIPH2 clustered TCRs by predicted peptide-MHC specificity, both within individual participants and across merged participant data sets. TCRdb stores this immuneACCESS table with in-frame sequences only. Part of the clones is absent; in the studies checked, under half of the shortfall reflects unresolved V genes, and no reason is known for the rest. The D gene and trimming were derived from the DNA, and the V and J assignments and clone size from that table. The sample table records tens of thousands of clones; more than 75% of these occur just once. The ten largest clones add up to 4% to 5% of the sample.

Germline trimming: 0 bases from V, 4 bases from J; junction bases outside gene matches: 10. Inclusive of the bounding cysteine and phenylalanine, the CDR3 is 17 residues long. Here the CDR3 DNA is all that survives: 51 bases in frame from base 1. CDR1 and CDR2, per the germline V gene (reference sequence), are LGHDT and YNNKEL. Sequencing used CD4+ T cells sorted from PBMCs after 18-hour stimulation, obtained from a patient who received antiretroviral therapy. Reading the label with the study, this specimen's cell subset or site is: CD40L-CD69- CD45RO-high memory CD4 T cells not responding to CMV lysate. The receptor comes from an adult man with HIV who was CMV-seropositive. Here the chain combines TRBV3-1 (or the pseudogene TRBV3-2) and TRBJ1-1, and 8 junction bases match TRBD1. The CDR3 reads as follows: CASSQDIRQGAFTEAFF. The nucleotide sequence is given as TGTGCCAGCAGCCAAGATATCCGCCAGGGGGCGTTCACTGAAGCTTTCTTT.